This T cell receptor (beta chain) emerged from a study of shared clonotypes between healthy human individuals. Turning to the study itself: Participating donors consisted of a couple of women and a few men aged 18 to 49.

Study-level findings and limits: Sampling used blood alone; tissue repertoires probably differ. Naive subsets usually exceeded memory subsets in estimated richness.

CDR3 length: 15 amino acids. Germline-derived CDR1 and CDR2 are LNHDA and SQIVND (reference sequence). The V and J ends lost 5 bases and 7 bases respectively, with 18 bases between them. Of note for this clone: Its antigen is not identified.

The table came from immunoSEQ multiplex PCR; TCRdb's copy has only in-frame clones and leaves some out. Of more than 200,000 clones in the sample, 65% were seen once. This TCR was sampled from a man aged 30 to 39 in good health. The rearrangement links TRBV19 to TRBJ1-5, with TRBD1 as a possible D gene (6 bases). What was sequenced was memory CD4+ T cells sorted from blood. As to subset: CD45RA-negative fraction. The CDR3: CASSQWKGGGQPQHF. The CDR3 DNA reads as TGTGCCAGTAGTCAGTGGAAGGGGGGAGGCCAGCCCCAGCATTTT.